The 8 T cell receptor beta chains listed next were all sequenced from one sample in a study of regulatory T cells in long-lasting Graves disease. For TCR beta, libraries came from iRepertoire HTBI primers and Arm-PCR of CDR3 regions. TCRdb reanalysed the multiplex PCR reads using MiXCR and keeps one entry per CDR3 protein. The table lists around 360,000 distinct CDR3 sequences, roughly 17% of them singletons. Time point reported: newly diagnosed GD, antithyroid drugs for less than 3 months. PBMC-derived RNA was used for the TCR library. In addition, the sample was reused for a study of T cells in Graves' hyperthyroidism and ophthalmopathy.

Here the sequenced sample was peripheral blood mononuclear cells (PBMCs), taken at new diagnosis, from a patient treated with antithyroid drugs. The receptor source for this set is a woman aged 18-29 years with Graves disease.

Remarks on this clonotype: Germline is not matched at one junction end, which may reflect a read error. The chain combines TRBV3-1 with TRBJ1-1; D call uncertain. There are 14 residues in the CDR3. Looked up from germline, CDR1 is LGHDT and CDR2 is YNNKEL (reference sequence). This chain's CDR3 is CASSLGTANTVAFF. CDR3 in DNA: TGTGCCAGCAGCTTGGGAACAGCGAACACTGTAGCTTTCTTT.

This clonotype occurred many times. The chain is built from TRBV30 and TRBJ2-7, with D perhaps TRBD2 (7 bases). V was trimmed by 4 bases and J by 3 bases, leaving 13 bases between them. The CDR3 is 13 residues long. CDR1 and CDR2 (germline): GTSNPN, SVGIG (reference sequence). CDR3 amino acids: CAWKGGAGYEQYF. The CDR3, as DNA: TGTGCCTGGAAAGGGGGGGCGGGCTACGAGCAGTACTTC.

This clonotype was seen ten or more times. V gene TRBV7-9 combines with J gene TRBJ2-5, with TRBD2 matching over 11 bases. In germline, CDR1 is SEHNR, CDR2 FQNEAQ (reference sequence). There are 21 residues in the CDR3. Unmatched junction bases numbered 20, after V lost 3 bases and J lost 2 bases. The CDR3 here is CASSFLRGASKTSGSQETQYF. In DNA form, the CDR3 reads TGTGCCAGCAGCTTTCTTCGGGGCGCCTCAAAAACTAGCGGGAGTCAAGAGACCCAGTACTTC.

This clonotype was recorded at least ten times. The J gene is TRBJ1-6, the V gene TRBV28; possibly TRBD1 for D (5 bases). The germline gives CDR1 MDHEN, CDR2 SYDVKM. Trimming removed 6 bases at V and 14 bases at J, with 17 bases between. The CDR3 is made up of 13 amino acids. CDR3: CASSSTDRGTLHF. The CDR3 coding sequence is TGTGCCAGCAGCTCCACGGATAGGGGAACCCTCCACTTT.

This clonotype has ten or more counts. The chain uses TRBV2 and TRBJ2-2; TRBD2 matches 12 bases. CDR1 SNHLY and CDR2 FYNNEI come from the germline V gene. J gave up 4 bases and V 5 bases, and 8 bases lay outside the gene matches. The CDR3 spans 17 residues. The CDR3 DNA follows: TGTGCCAGCAGTCGGACTAGCGGGGCGGGTGGCACCGGGGAGCTGTTTTTT. Its protein is CASSRTSGAGGTGELFF.

V and J are TRBV13 and TRBJ1-2; 10 bases line up with TRBD1. This CDR3 is built from 15 residues. With 4 bases clipped from V and 9 bases from J, the junction kept 11 bases outside the gene matches. CDR1 and CDR2 from the germline V gene are PRHDT and FYEKMQ (reference sequence). CDR3 sequence reads: CASSSRGQGEDSYTF. DNA for the CDR3: TGTGCCAGCAGCTCCCGAGGACAGGGGGAAGATAGCTACACCTTC.

In DNA, the CDR3 is TGCGCCAGCAGTGATAGGGGGCGCGAAAAACTGTTTTTT. It specifies CASSDRGREKLFF. The chain combines TRBV10-2 with TRBJ1-4; 7 nucleotides align to TRBD1. The CDR3 extends over 13 amino acids. CDR1 and CDR2 from the germline V gene are WSHSY and SAAADI. The junction had 3 bases not matched to a gene; V was cut back by 3 bases and J by 8 bases.

This rearrangement joins TRBV7-3 to TRBJ2-6, with TRBD1 matching over 12 bases. V lost 7 bases and J lost 4; bases outside the gene matches: 14. The CDR3 sequence is 19 residues long. Germline V gives CDR1 SGHTA, CDR2 FQGTGA. In DNA, the CDR3 is TGTGCCAGCACTTTTGATGCCCGGGACAGGGGGCTAGGGGCCAACGTCCTGACTTTC. Translating gives CASTFDARDRGLGANVLTF.